The entry below gives a single T cell receptor beta chain sequence along with its context. The data were obtained in a study of blood T cell repertoires in COVID-19. Here immunoSEQ multiplex PCR was the method, and the copy in TCRdb shows in-frame clones only, minus some. The data hold over 200,000 clones, with about nine tenths observed a single time. The junction had 9 bases not matched to a gene; V was cut back by 7 bases and J by 6 bases. Germline loops: CDR1 SGHVS, CDR2 FQNEAQ. The CDR3 sequence is 14 residues long. The sample comprised peripheral blood. This TCR was sampled from a man between 60 and 70 years old who had recovered from COVID-19. The chain joins TRBV7-8 to TRBJ2-5, with 9 nucleotides matching TRBD1. The CDR3 DNA is TGTGCCAGCATCGGCGGGACAGGGATGAAGACCCAGTACTTC. It is translated as CASIGGTGMKTQYF. The variable domain in full, with the rest retrieved from reference TRBV7-8 and TRBJ2-5, is GAGVSQSPRYKVAKRGQDVALRCDPISGHVSLFWYQQALGQGPEFLTYFQNEAQLDKSGLPSDRFFAERPEGSVSTLKIQRTQQEDSAVYLCASIGGTGMKTQYFGPGTRLLVL.